The 32 T cell receptor beta chains listed next were all sequenced from one sample in a study of post-analysis software for immune sequencing data. Study findings and constraints: Patients had higher frequencies than controls of five TRBV segments, including TRBV5-6, TRBV5-1 and TRBV20-1.

Their antigens remain unidentified. Built from TCR beta cDNA, the libraries had unique molecular identifiers in them. One entry per CDR3 protein, called by TCRdb with MiXCR from the PCR reads. The table includes roughly 600,000 distinct CDR3 sequences, 44% detected once. Sequenced: blood. These receptors were collected from a girl aged 10-17 years with multiple sclerosis.

The chain uses TRBV20-1 and TRBJ2-7; D perhaps matches TRBD2 (6 bases). This CDR3 has 12 amino acids. The V gene's germline CDR1 is DFQATT and CDR2 SNEGSKA (reference sequence). The ends were cut back, 4 bases at V and 4 bases at J, with 11 bases in the middle. The CDR3 DNA follows: TGCAGTGCTAATGGGGGGAGATACGAGCAGTACTTC. It codes for CSANGGRYEQYF.

J is TRBJ2-4 and V is TRBV25-1; no clear D. CDR3 length: 15 residues. Trimming removed 5 bases at V and 0 bases at J, with 11 bases between. CDR1 is MGHDK and CDR2 is SYGVNS in the germline V gene. CDR3 in DNA: TGTGCCAGCAGTCCCCAAGGTTTAGCCAAAAACATTCAGTACTTC. Protein product: CASSPQGLAKNIQYF.

This clonotype was counted a single time. This rearrangement joins TRBV6-1 to TRBJ1-2; D not certain. CDR1 and CDR2 (germline): MNHNS, SASEGT. Between the trimmed V and J ends, which lost 7 bases and 7 bases, there was a span of 10 bases. This CDR3 is built from 11 residues. The CDR3 nucleotides read TGTGCCAGCACACGGGCCAGTGGCTACACCTTC. As protein: CASTRASGYTF.

The chain employs TRBV12-3 or TRBV12-4 and TRBJ2-1; TRBD2 matches 9 bases. This CDR3 has 17 amino acids. Losses at the gene ends were 4 bases for V and 4 bases for J; bases not matched to a gene: 11. This CDR3 is CASSSLAREGFYNEQFF. The DNA for the CDR3 is TGTGCCAGCAGTTCCCTCGCGCGGGAGGGTTTTTACAATGAGCAGTTCTTC.

Here the CDR3 DNA reads TGTGCCATCAGTGAGTCCTCCCGGGACACTGACTACGAGCAGTACTTC. It codes for CAISESSRDTDYEQYF. This sequence joins TRBV10-3 and TRBJ2-7; D may be TRBD1 (6 bases). V shed 0 bases and J shed 3 bases, with 15 bases lying between them. Germline loops: CDR1 ENHRY, CDR2 SYGVKD. This CDR3 is 16 amino acids long.

The chain employs TRBV20-1 and TRBJ2-5, with 8 bases lining up with TRBD1. The CDR3 has 14 residues. Germline CDR1 DFQATT, CDR2 SNEGSKA (reference sequence). The V gene end was trimmed by 1 base and the J gene end by 0 bases; junction bases not matched to a gene: 1. The CDR3 loop is CSARADRDQETQYF. The CDR3 DNA sequence: TGCAGTGCTAGAGCGGACAGGGACCAAGAGACCCAGTACTTC.

This chain links TRBV7-2 with TRBJ2-7, with 8 bases that match TRBD2. CDR3 length equals 17 residues. The ends lost 5 bases at V and 6 bases at J; junction bases unmatched: 18. CDR1 and CDR2 (germline): SGHTA, FQGNSA. CDR3 residues: CASSPSWTVREEGEQYF. The CDR3 DNA reads as TGTGCCAGCAGCCCAAGTTGGACGGTGCGGGAGGAAGGCGAGCAGTACTTC.

The V and J genes are TRBV5-5 and TRBJ1-1; the D is unclear. Germline V gene sequence: CDR1 SGHKS, CDR2 YYEKEE (reference sequence). The CDR3 spans 15 residues. V shed 2 bases and J shed 4 bases, with 15 bases lying between them. This CDR3 reads CASSFQTGWGTEAFF. CDR3 DNA: TGTGCCAGCAGCTTTCAAACGGGCTGGGGCACTGAAGCTTTCTTT.

This clonotype was counted only a few times. The chain links TRBV7-8 to TRBJ2-5; possibly TRBD2 for D (5 bases). The CDR3 extends over 16 amino acids. From germline, CDR1 is SGHVS and CDR2 FQNEAQ. Trimming left V 2 bases short and J 1 base short, with 14 bases between. The CDR3 coding sequence is TGTGCCAGCAGCTTACCCGGGAATATGCTCCAAGAGACCCAGTACTTC. Residues: CASSLPGNMLQETQYF.

The chain recombines TRBV20-1 with TRBJ1-6; no clear D gene. Trimming shortened V by 0 bases and J by 0 bases, and 12 bases separated the two germline ends. The germline gives CDR1 DFQATT, CDR2 SNEGSKA (reference sequence). The CDR3 extends over 17 amino acids. The CDR3 DNA sequence: TGCAGTGCTAGAGATGTTGGGTGGAGCTCCTATAATTCACCCCTCCACTTT. Protein product: CSARDVGWSSYNSPLHF.

This clonotype was seen at least ten times. The rearrangement links TRBV6-4 to TRBJ1-1; D remains unclear. The ends were cut back, 4 bases at V and 1 base at J, with 7 bases in the middle. Germline V gene lookup returns CDR1 MRHNA and CDR2 SNTAGT. CDR3 length: 13 amino acids. The DNA of the CDR3 is TGTGCCAGCAGTGCCACTGAGAACACTGAAGCTTTCTTT. It translates to CASSATENTEAFF.

The gene calls are TRBV6-2 or TRBV6-3 and TRBJ2-2; D ambiguous. CDR1 is MNHEY, CDR2 SVGEGT, per germline. The length of the CDR3 is 13 residues. Trimming stripped 5 bases from V and 8 bases from J, with 12 bases between. For the CDR3, the DNA is TGTGCCAGCAGTAGGTTTCTTTCGGGGGAGCTGTTTTTT. This codes for CASSRFLSGELFF.

This sequence joins TRBV7-2 and TRBJ2-7, with D possibly TRBD2 on 6 matching bases. The CDR3 totals 16 residues. Germline V gene sequence: CDR1 SGHTA, CDR2 FQGNSA. The ends were cut back, 0 bases at V and 0 bases at J, with 12 bases in the middle. The CDR3 loop reads CASSLAVSGSSYEQYF. CDR3 sequence (DNA): TGTGCCAGCAGCTTAGCCGTTAGCGGTAGCTCCTACGAGCAGTACTTC.

V and J are TRBV2 and TRBJ1-2, with D possibly being TRBD1 (5 bases). With 9 bases removed from V and 0 bases from J, the gap between germline ends came to 11 bases. This CDR3 spans 13 amino acids. Germline V gives CDR1 SNHLY, CDR2 FYNNEI. The CDR3 DNA sequence: TGTGCCAGTAGAGGGGACGCTAACTATGGCTACACCTTC. Translating gives CASRGDANYGYTF. The full variable domain, with the rest looked up from reference TRBV2 and TRBJ1-2, is EPEVTQTPSHQVTQMGQEVILRCVPISNHLYFYWYRQILGQKVEFLVSFYNNEISEKSEIFDDQFSVERPDGSNFTLKIRSTKLEDSAMYFCASRGDANYGYTFGSGTRLTVV.

This clonotype came up many times. The chain employs TRBV29-1 and TRBJ2-6; 8 bases fit TRBD1. The germline V gene encodes CDR1 SQVTM and CDR2 ANQGSEA. The CDR3 is made up of 17 amino acids. Unmatched junction bases numbered 11, after V lost 7 bases and J lost 0 bases. Here the CDR3 DNA reads TGCAGCGCACGTACCGGGACAGGCCTCTCTGGGGCCAACGTCCTGACTTTC. Protein sequence: CSARTGTGLSGANVLTF.

The rearrangement joins TRBV24-1 to TRBJ2-5, with 9 bases that match TRBD2. The CDR3 is 15 amino acids. Germline CDR1 is KGHDR and CDR2 is SFDVKD. V gave up 4 bases and J gave up 7 bases; unmatched junction bases: 9. The CDR3 sequence: CATSEGSGGPGTQYF. The CDR3 DNA is TGTGCCACCAGTGAAGGTAGCGGGGGCCCAGGGACCCAGTACTTC.

The chain is built from TRBV7-3 and TRBJ1-1; the D gene is possibly TRBD1 (5 bases). Germline CDR1 reads SGHTA; CDR2 reads FQGTGA. This CDR3 spans 15 amino acids. With 5 bases removed from V and 1 base from J, the gap between germline ends came to 14 bases. The CDR3 coding sequence is TGTGCCAGCAGCCAAGGAGGGGCGGAGAACACTGAAGCTTTCTTT. Its protein product is CASSQGGAENTEAFF.

The CDR3 spells CASSVGGGAQETQYF. The CDR3 coding sequence is TGTGCCAGCAGCGTAGGGGGCGGGGCCCAAGAGACCCAGTACTTC. The rearrangement joins TRBV9 to TRBJ2-5, with a possible D match to TRBD2 (6 bases). Germline loops: CDR1 SGDLS, CDR2 YYNGEE. CDR3 length equals 15 residues. Trimming took off 0 bases at V and 1 base at J, with 10 bases between the two ends.

The CDR3 bases are TGTGCCTGGAGTCCCTCCACCACAGATACGCAGTATTTT. Protein sequence: CAWSPSTTDTQYF. The V gene is TRBV30, the J gene TRBJ2-3; D not certain. This CDR3 contains 13 residues. V lost 2 bases to trimming and J lost 2 bases, with 8 bases between them. Per the germline V gene, CDR1 is GTSNPN and CDR2 is SVGIG (reference sequence).

This clonotype was counted at least ten times. The rearrangement joins TRBV12-3 or TRBV12-4 to TRBJ2-4; 8 nucleotides line up with TRBD1. V was pared by 5 bases and J by 1 base, with 7 bases of the junction left unmatched. The CDR3 has 16 amino acids. The CDR3 nucleotides are TGTGCCAGCAGTCCTAGGACAGGGTTCGCCAAAAACATTCAGTACTTC. This codes for CASSPRTGFAKNIQYF.

The rearrangement links TRBV10-3 to TRBJ2-6; the D call may be TRBD1 or TRBD2 (6 bases each). The CDR3 length is 14 residues. Germline loops: CDR1 ENHRY, CDR2 SYGVKD. The ends were cut back, 7 bases at V and 4 bases at J, with 11 bases in the middle. The DNA for the CDR3 is TGTGCCATCACCGGGGGCTCCGGGGCCAACGTCCTGACTTTC. It yields the protein CAITGGSGANVLTF.

This clonotype was detected a few times. V usage is TRBV5-1 and J usage is TRBJ2-7, with D maybe TRBD1 (6 bases). Germline V gives CDR1 SGHRS, CDR2 YFSETQ. The CDR3 is 11 amino acids. Trimming took 5 bases from V and 5 from J, leaving 8 bases between them. The DNA of the CDR3 is TGCGCCAGCAGGTACAGGGACGAGCAGTACTTC. Protein: CASRYRDEQYF.

V is TRBV7-6 and J is TRBJ2-7; D may be TRBD2 (7 bases). The CDR3 length is 15 residues. Trimming took 5 bases from V and 3 from J, leaving 17 bases between them. In germline, CDR1 is SGHVS, CDR2 FNYEAQ. The CDR3 region is CASSPLDGGLYEQYF. The CDR3 DNA is TGTGCCAGCAGCCCACTCGACGGGGGGCTCTACGAGCAGTACTTC. The whole variable domain, remainder taken from reference TRBV7-6 and TRBJ2-7, is GAGVSQSPRYKVTKRGQDVALRCDPISGHVSLYWYRQALGQGPEFLTYFNYEAQQDKSGLPNDRFSAERPEGSISTLTIQRTEQRDSAMYRCASSPLDGGLYEQYFGPGTRLTVT.

In the case of this clonotype: This may stem from a read error, because a much larger clone lies one nucleotide away. The rearrangement joins TRBV6-5 to TRBJ2-1; possibly TRBD2 for D (6 bases). The V gene lost 2 bases and the J gene lost 13 bases, with 21 bases spanning the gap. The CDR3 contains 15 residues. CDR1 MNHEY and CDR2 SVGAGI come from the germline V gene. The CDR3 here is CASSYATDGAGTQFF. The CDR3 nucleotides are TGTGCCAGCAGTTACGCGACCGACGGTGCGGGGACCCAGTTCTTC.

V usage is TRBV29-1 and J usage is TRBJ2-1, with TRBD1 as a possible D gene (7 bases). Germline assignment: CDR1 SQVTM and CDR2 ANQGSEA. This CDR3 comprises 11 residues. V lost 7 bases and J 9 bases, leaving 13 bases between the germline ends. This CDR3 reads CSADREVEQFF. CDR3 nucleotides: TGCAGCGCCGACAGGGAGGTTGAGCAGTTCTTC.

The chain carries TRBV12-3 or TRBV12-4 and TRBJ2-5; 7 nucleotides line up with TRBD1. The trim removed 4 bases at V and 11 bases at J, leaving 7 bases unmatched. The CDR3 is 12 amino acids. CDR3 coding DNA: TGTGCCAGCAGTTCCACACAGGGGCAGCAGTACTTC. It codes for CASSSTQGQQYF.

This chain connects TRBV5-1 to TRBJ2-3; 7 positions match TRBD2. The CDR3 runs to 16 residues. J lost 1 base, V lost 4 bases, and 9 bases had no gene match. The germline CDR1 and CDR2 sequences are SGHRS and YFSETQ. CDR3 nucleotide sequence: TGCGCCAGCAGCCCAAGGGGACTAAATCGCACAGATACGCAGTATTTT. It translates to CASSPRGLNRTDTQYF.

This clonotype was found a few times. This chain uses TRBV20-1 with TRBJ2-7; weak D call: TRBD2 (6 bases). V was trimmed by 1 base and J by 6 bases, leaving 10 bases between them. CDR3 length: 12 amino acids. The germline V gene has CDR1 DFQATT and CDR2 SNEGSKA (reference sequence). CDR3 protein: CSARVGGIEQYF. As DNA, the CDR3 is TGCAGTGCTAGAGTAGGCGGGATCGAGCAGTACTTC.

The chain has TRBV20-1 and TRBJ2-7; TRBD1 aligns across 7 bases. The J call may be wrong; the DNA end is better matched by TRBJ2-5. Germline CDR1 is DFQATT and CDR2 is SNEGSKA (reference sequence). This CDR3 region has 14 residues. The CDR3 DNA sequence: TGCAGTGCTTTATTTGACAGGGTCGGAGAGACCCAGTACTTC. It codes for CSALFDRVGETQYF.

Only a few counts were recorded for this clonotype. The genes are TRBV7-9 and TRBJ2-1; D is perhaps TRBD2 (5 bases). This CDR3 has 12 amino acids. V was pared by 3 bases and J by 10 bases, with 10 bases between. Germline V gene sequence: CDR1 SEHNR, CDR2 FQNEAQ (reference sequence). CDR3 sequence (DNA): TGTGCCAGCAGCTTCCTCGGAGGAGAGCAGTTCTTC. Translation: CASSFLGGEQFF. Full variable domain (missing parts from reference TRBV7-9 and TRBJ2-1): DTGVSQNPRHKITKRGQNVTFRCDPISEHNRLYWYRQTLGQGPEFLTYFQNEAQLEKSRLLSDRFSAERPKGSFSTLEIQRTEQGDSAMYLCASSFLGGEQFFGPGTRLTVL.

This sequence joins TRBV7-2 and TRBJ2-7; 8 nucleotides match TRBD1. Trimming took 5 bases from V and 2 from J; bases not matched to a gene: 11. The CDR3 is 16 residues long. Germline-derived CDR1 and CDR2 are SGHTA and FQGNSA. The chain's CDR3 is CASSRRTGMTTYEQYF. The DNA of the CDR3 is TGTGCCAGCAGCAGGAGGACAGGGATGACTACCTACGAGCAGTACTTC. The whole variable domain, remainder taken from reference TRBV7-2 and TRBJ2-7, is GAGVSQSPSNKVTEKGKDVELRCDPISGHTALYWYRQSLGQGLEFLIYFQGNSAPDKSGLPSDRFSAERTGGSVSTLTIQRTQQEDSAVYLCASSRRTGMTTYEQYFGPGTRLTVT.

In its sample, this clonotype was seen a few times. The chain is built from TRBV6-5 and TRBJ2-7; 8 positions match TRBD1. The CDR3 runs to 15 residues. CDR1 MNHEY and CDR2 SVGAGI come from the germline V gene. V was clipped by 5 bases and J by 3 bases; unmatched bases: 9. CDR3 sequence reads: CASSTRTGLRYEQYF. The CDR3 nucleotides read TGTGCCAGCAGTACCCGGACAGGGTTGCGCTACGAGCAGTACTTC.